The source of this TCR beta chain is a study of immune evolution from preneoplasia to lung adenocarcinoma. Overall study results and limits: Later-stage lesions appeared to have more T cells, more diversity, less clonality. From normal lung to invasive adenocarcinoma, top clone frequencies appeared to decrease.

Produced via immunoSEQ multiplex PCR; TCRdb's table is partial and in-frame only. The sample gives under 8,500 clones, 78% of which show up once; approximately 6.9% is in the top ten. Between the mid-2010s and the late 2010s, patients underwent resection in Japan or China. H&E slides confirmed each diagnosis, reviewed by two pathologists independently. This clone was observed a single time. Its antigen is not identified. This CDR3 has 20 amino acids. The germline gives CDR1 SGHTA, CDR2 FQGTGA. V dropped 5 bases and J dropped 3; count of bases not matched to a gene: 20. This TCR derives from a person aged 55-80 years with lung adenocarcinoma. The V and J genes are TRBV7-3 and TRBJ2-7; 12 nucleotides line up with TRBD1. Material: FFPE adjacent normal lung tissue. The CDR3 reads CASSLKGRGTGGGFDYEQYF. In DNA form, the CDR3 reads TGTGCCAGCAGCCTAAAGGGGCGGGGGACAGGGGGCGGTTTTGACTACGAGCAGTACTTC. The full variable domain, its missing parts supplied by reference TRBV7-3 and TRBJ2-7, is GAGVSQTPSNKVTEKGKYVELRCDPISGHTALYWYRQSLGQGPEFLIYFQGTGAADDSGLPNDRFFAVRPEGSVSTLKIQRTERGDSAVYLCASSLKGRGTGGGFDYEQYFGPGTRLTVT.